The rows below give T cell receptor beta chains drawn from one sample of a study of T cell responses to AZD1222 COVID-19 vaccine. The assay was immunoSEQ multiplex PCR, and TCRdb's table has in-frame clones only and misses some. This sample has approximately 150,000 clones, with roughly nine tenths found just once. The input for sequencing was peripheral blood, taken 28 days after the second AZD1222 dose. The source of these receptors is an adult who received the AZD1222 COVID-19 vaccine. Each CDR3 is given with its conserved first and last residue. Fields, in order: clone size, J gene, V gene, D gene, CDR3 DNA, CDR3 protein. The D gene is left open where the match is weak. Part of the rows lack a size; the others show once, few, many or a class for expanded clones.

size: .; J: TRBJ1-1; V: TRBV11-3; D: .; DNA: TGTGCCAGCAGCTTAGATCAGGAAACTGAAGCTTTCTTT; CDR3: CASSLDQETEAFF
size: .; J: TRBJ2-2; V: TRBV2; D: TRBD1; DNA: TGTGCCAGCAGCCACAGGGGGCTCCTCGGCCAAATCAGAGACACCGGGGAGCTGTTTTTT; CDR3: CASSHRGLLGQIRDTGELFF
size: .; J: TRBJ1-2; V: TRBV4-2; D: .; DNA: TGTGCCAGCAGCCCAGGAGGGGGGCCCCTTAACTATGGCTACACCTTC; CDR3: CASSPGGGPLNYGYTF
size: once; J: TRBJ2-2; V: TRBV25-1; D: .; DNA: TGTGCCAGCAGTGAATTGAGACAGACTGACAACACCGGGGAGCTGTTTTTT; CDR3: CASSELRQTDNTGELFF
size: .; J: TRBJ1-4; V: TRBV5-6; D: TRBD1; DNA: TGTGCCAGCAGCTTGGCTACAGGGGGCCCTAATGAAAAACTGTTTTTT; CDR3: CASSLATGGPNEKLFF
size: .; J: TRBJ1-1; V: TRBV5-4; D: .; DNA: TGTGCCAGCAGCCCACCGGGGGCGTTAAACACTGAAGCTTTCTTT; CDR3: CASSPPGALNTEAFF
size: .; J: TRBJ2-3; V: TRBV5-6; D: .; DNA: TGTGCCAGCAGAATCGGGACGCCGGGGAGCACAGATACGCAGTATTTT; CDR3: CASRIGTPGSTDTQYF
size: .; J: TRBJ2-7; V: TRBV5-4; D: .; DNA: TGTGCCAGCAGCTCGGACAGCTCCTACGAGCAGTACTTC; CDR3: CASSSDSSYEQYF
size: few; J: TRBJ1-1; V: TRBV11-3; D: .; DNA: TGTGCCAGCAGCTTAGGGCCGGGGCCGAACACTGAAGCTTTCTTT; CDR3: CASSLGPGPNTEAFF
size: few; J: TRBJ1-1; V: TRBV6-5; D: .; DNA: TGTGCCAGCAGTTGGGAGAGGGCCGACATGAACACTGAAGCTTTCTTT; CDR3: CASSWERADMNTEAFF
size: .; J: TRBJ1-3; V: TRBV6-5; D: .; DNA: TGTGCCAGCAGTTTGGGGACACCTGGAAACACCATATATTTT; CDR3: CASSLGTPGNTIYF
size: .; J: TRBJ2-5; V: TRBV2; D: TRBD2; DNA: TGTGCCAGCAGCGACTGGACTAGCGCTGAGGAGACCCAGTACTTC; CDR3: CASSDWTSAEETQYF
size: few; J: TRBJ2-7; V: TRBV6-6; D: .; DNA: TGTGCCAGCAGTCCACCCTCCTACGAGCAGTACTTC; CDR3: CASSPPSYEQYF
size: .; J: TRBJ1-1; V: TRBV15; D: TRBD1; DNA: TGTGCCACCAGCAATGACAGGGGCGCTGAAGCTTTCTTT; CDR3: CATSNDRGAEAFF
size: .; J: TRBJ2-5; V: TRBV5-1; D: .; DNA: TGCGCCAGCAGCTTCCCAGGAGGGGGGAAAGAGACCCAGTACTTC; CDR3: CASSFPGGGKETQYF
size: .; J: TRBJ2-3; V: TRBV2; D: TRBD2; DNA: TGTGCCAGCACTCCGACCCTTAGCGGGGGGGGCACAGATACGCAGTATTTT; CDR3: CASTPTLSGGGTDTQYF
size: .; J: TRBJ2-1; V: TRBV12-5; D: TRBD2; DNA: TGTGCTAGTGGTTTGGACACTAGCGGGGGGTCATATGAGCAGTTCTTC; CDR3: CASGLDTSGGSYEQFF
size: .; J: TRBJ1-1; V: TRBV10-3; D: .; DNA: TGTGCCATCAGTCACCACGGGGGCCCCACTGAAGCTTTCTTT; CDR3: CAISHHGGPTEAFF
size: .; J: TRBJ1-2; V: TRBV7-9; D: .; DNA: TGTGCCAGCAGCTTAACCACAGGGCTTGACACCTTC; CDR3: CASSLTTGLDTF
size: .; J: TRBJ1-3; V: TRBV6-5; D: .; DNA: TGTGCCAGCAGCTCCGGATACACCATATATTTT; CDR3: CASSSGYTIYF
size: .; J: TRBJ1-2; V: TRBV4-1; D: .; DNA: TGCGCCAGCAGCCAGACCCGCCTCCGGGACGGAGGAGATTACACCTTC; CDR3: CASSQTRLRDGGDYTF
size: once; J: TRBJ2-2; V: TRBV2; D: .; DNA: TGTGCCAGCAGGGGGGGATCCGACACCGGGGAGCTGTTTTTT; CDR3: CASRGGSDTGELFF
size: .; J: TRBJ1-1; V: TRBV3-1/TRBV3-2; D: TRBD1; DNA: TGTGCCAGCAGCCTATTAGGACAGGGAGCTGAAGCTTTCTTT; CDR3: CASSLLGQGAEAFF
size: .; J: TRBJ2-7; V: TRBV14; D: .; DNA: TGTGCCAGCAGCCACACCTACGAGCAGTACTTC; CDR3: CASSHTYEQYF
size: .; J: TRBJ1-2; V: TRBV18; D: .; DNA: TGTGCCAGCTCACCACCGGAGGGCGGCTACACCTTC; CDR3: CASSPPEGGYTF
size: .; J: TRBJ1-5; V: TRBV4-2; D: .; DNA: TGTGCCAGCAGCCAAGCGGCGTTCGGTCAGCCCCAGCATTTT; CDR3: CASSQAAFGQPQHF
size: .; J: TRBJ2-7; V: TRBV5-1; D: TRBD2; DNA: TGCGCCAGCAGCTGGGGACCCAGCGGGGGGTTTTCCTACGAGCAGTACTTC; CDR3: CASSWGPSGGFSYEQYF
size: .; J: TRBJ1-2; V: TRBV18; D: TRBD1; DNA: TGTGCCAGCTCACCAATGGGACAGGGTAGCGGCTACACCTTC; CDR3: CASSPMGQGSGYTF
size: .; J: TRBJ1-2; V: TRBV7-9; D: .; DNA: TGTGCCAGCAGCTCCGGGTCTCACTATGGCTACACCTTC; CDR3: CASSSGSHYGYTF
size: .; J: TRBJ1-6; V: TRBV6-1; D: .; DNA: TGTGCCAGCAGTGATTGGCGAAATTCACCCCTCCACTTT; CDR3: CASSDWRNSPLHF
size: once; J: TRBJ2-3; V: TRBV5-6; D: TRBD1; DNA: TGTGCCAGCAGCTTGGCTGGACAGGGGTCCACAGATACGCAGTATTTT; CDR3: CASSLAGQGSTDTQYF
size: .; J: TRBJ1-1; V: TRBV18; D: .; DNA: TGTGCCAGCTCACTCCGGGACGGTGAAGCTTTCTTT; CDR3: CASSLRDGEAFF
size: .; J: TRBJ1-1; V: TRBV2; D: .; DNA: TGTGCCAGCAGTGATGTGGGCAGCGGGGGAGCTTTCTTT; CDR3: CASSDVGSGGAFF
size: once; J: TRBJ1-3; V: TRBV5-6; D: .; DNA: TGTGCCAGCAGCTTCGGTACAGCAGGAAACACCATATATTTT; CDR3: CASSFGTAGNTIYF
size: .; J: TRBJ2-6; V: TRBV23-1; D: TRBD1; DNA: TGCGCCAGCGCTCACTGGGGACAGCGAAGCTCTGGGGCCAACGTCCTGACTTTC; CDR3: CASAHWGQRSSGANVLTF
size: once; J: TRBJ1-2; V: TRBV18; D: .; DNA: TGTGCCAGCTCACCACTGATTGACCCGGAGGGTGGCTACACCTTC; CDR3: CASSPLIDPEGGYTF
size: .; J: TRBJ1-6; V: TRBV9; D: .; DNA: TGTGCCAGCAGCGTAGCCTTCAACAATTCACCCCTCCACTTT; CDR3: CASSVAFNNSPLHF
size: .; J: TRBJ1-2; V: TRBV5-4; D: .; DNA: TGTGCCAGCAGCTCCAGGGCAGGGATGACCTATGGCTACACCTTC; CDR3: CASSSRAGMTYGYTF
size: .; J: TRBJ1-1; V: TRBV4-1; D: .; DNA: TGCGCCAGCAGCCTGGACCTGGACGCTGAAGCTTTCTTT; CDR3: CASSLDLDAEAFF
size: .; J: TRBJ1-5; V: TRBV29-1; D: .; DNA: TGCAGCGTTGGACAGAGCAATCAGCCCCAGCATTTT; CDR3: CSVGQSNQPQHF
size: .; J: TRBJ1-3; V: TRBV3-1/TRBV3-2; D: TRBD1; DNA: TGTGCCAGCAGCCGAATGACAGGGGATGGAAACACCATATATTTT; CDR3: CASSRMTGDGNTIYF